Presented here are 18 T cell receptor beta chains from one specimen sequenced in a study of T cell changes during pregnancy in multiple sclerosis. The repertoire was sequenced with immunoSEQ multiplex PCR; TCRdb's copy has only in-frame clones and lacks some. This sample has 40,000 to 45,000 clones, with roughly 92% found just once. The sequenced sample was CD4+ T cells from peripheral blood mononuclear cells, obtained in the third trimester of pregnancy. The source is a female donor with multiple sclerosis, enrolled in a pregnancy study.

This clone was detected once. The chain employs TRBV6-6 and TRBJ2-7; D is unclear. This CDR3 contains 14 residues. Germline lookup yields CDR1 MNHNY and CDR2 SVGAGI (reference sequence). Between the trimmed V and J ends, which lost 7 bases and 9 bases, there was a span of 22 bases. The CDR3 protein is CASMQANPLPRQYF. In DNA, the CDR3 is TGTGCCAGCATGCAGGCTAATCCCCTACCCCGGCAGTACTTC.

V gene TRBV2 combines with J gene TRBJ2-2; D perhaps matches TRBD1 (6 bases). This CDR3 has 15 amino acids. V lost 4 bases to trimming and J lost 0 bases, with 9 bases between them. Germline CDR1 is SNHLY and CDR2 is FYNNEI. CDR3 sequence reads: CASSAQGANTGELFF. In DNA form, the CDR3 reads TGTGCCAGCAGTGCACAGGGAGCGAACACCGGGGAGCTGTTTTTT.

V gene TRBV9 combines with J gene TRBJ1-4; D remains unclear. Per germline, CDR1 SGDLS and CDR2 YYNGEE. The CDR3 length is 17 residues. Trimming stripped 2 bases from V and 0 bases from J, with 14 bases between. This CDR3 is CASSVSEGPATNEKLFF. DNA for the CDR3: TGTGCCAGCAGCGTCAGTGAGGGTCCGGCAACTAATGAAAAACTGTTTTTT.

J is TRBJ1-4 and V is TRBV4-3; TRBD1 aligns across 8 bases. The germline V gene encodes CDR1 LGHNA and CDR2 YSLEER. The CDR3 spans 15 residues. Germline trimming cut 3 bases from V and 5 bases from J; bases unmatched to any gene: 5. In DNA, the CDR3 is TGCGCCAGCAGCCAGGACCACAGGGGGAATGAAAAACTGTTTTTT. The encoded protein is CASSQDHRGNEKLFF.

This clone showed up just once. The CDR3 loop reads CASSLGGGGGNEQFF. CDR3 sequence (DNA): TGTGCCAGCAGCTTAGGGGGTGGGGGGGGCAATGAGCAGTTCTTC. The rearrangement links TRBV7-9 to TRBJ2-1; 7 bases line up with TRBD2. CDR1 is SEHNR and CDR2 is FQNEAQ in the germline V gene (reference sequence). The CDR3 length is 15 residues. V gave up 1 base and J gave up 6 bases; unmatched junction bases: 6.

This chain joins TRBV7-4 and TRBJ2-7, with D possibly matching TRBD1 (6 bases). Trimming removed 5 bases from V and 2 bases from J, with 13 bases in between. CDR1 and CDR2 (germline): SGHVT, SQSDAQ. This CDR3 is built from 14 residues. The CDR3 loop reads CASSDPTGTYEQYF. DNA for the CDR3: TGTGCCAGCAGCGATCCGACAGGAACCTACGAGCAGTACTTC.

The chain employs TRBV30 and TRBJ1-5; tentatively, D is TRBD1 (5 bases). Germline V gene data show CDR1 as GTSNPN and CDR2 as SVGIG (reference sequence). This CDR3 has 16 residues. Trimming removed 0 bases from V and 7 bases from J, with 19 bases in between. The CDR3 coding sequence is TGTGCCTGGAGTGTACCAGGGAGGGGTTTGGGGCAGCCCCAGCATTTT. This translates into CAWSVPGRGLGQPQHF.

The chain recombines TRBV19 with TRBJ2-1; 7 bases agree with TRBD2. V was clipped by 7 bases and J by 4 bases; unmatched bases: 4. CDR1 and CDR2 from the germline V gene are LNHDA and SQIVND (reference sequence). This CDR3 has 13 residues. CDR3 DNA: TGTGCCAGTACTGGCGGGAGATACAATGAGCAGTTCTTC. Translating it yields CASTGGRYNEQFF.

The chain recombines TRBV6-5 with TRBJ1-5; D possibly corresponds to TRBD1 (6 bases). This CDR3 comprises 15 residues. Germline V gene data show CDR1 as MNHEY and CDR2 as SVGAGI. V shed 6 bases and J shed 1 base, with 13 bases lying between them. CDR3 coding DNA: TGTGCCAGCAGGAGGAACAGGGAGAGCAATCAGCCCCAGCATTTT. Its translation is CASRRNRESNQPQHF.

This clone was seen just once. The J gene is TRBJ1-1, the V gene TRBV6-1; TRBD1 is a possible D gene (6 bases). Germline CDR1 and CDR2: MNHNS and SASEGT. CDR3 size: 13 residues. Trimming cost V 7 bases and J 1 base, with 10 bases left between them. CDR3 DNA: TGTGCCAGCAAAAGGGACAAGAACACTGAAGCTTTCTTT. This translates into CASKRDKNTEAFF.

The chain recombines TRBV13 with TRBJ1-4; D perhaps matches TRBD1 (6 bases). The CDR3 extends over 13 amino acids. Germline V gives CDR1 PRHDT, CDR2 FYEKMQ (reference sequence). Trimming pared 5 bases from V and 7 bases from J, leaving 11 bases between. The CDR3 bases are TGTGCCAGCAGCAGACAGGCCGGTGAAAAACTGTTTTTT. This encodes CASSRQAGEKLFF.

The V call is TRBV7-3, the J call TRBJ2-6; 7 bases line up with TRBD1. CDR1 is SGHTA, CDR2 FQGTGA, per germline. The CDR3 covers 19 residues. The V and J ends lost 5 bases and 4 bases, in that order; junction bases with no gene match: 17. The CDR3 region has the DNA TGTGCCAGCAGCAAAACTGGGGGACAGATACAACCCGGGGCCAACGTCCTGACTTTC. Encoded protein: CASSKTGGQIQPGANVLTF.

This chain links TRBV9 with TRBJ2-6; D might be TRBD1 (6 bases). V lost 3 bases and J lost 1, with 8 bases in between. The CDR3 is made up of 15 amino acids. The germline V gene encodes CDR1 SGDLS and CDR2 YYNGEE. The CDR3 region is CASSAQGSGANVLTF. CDR3 DNA: TGTGCCAGCAGCGCACAGGGATCTGGGGCCAACGTCCTGACTTTC.

This chain uses TRBV28 with TRBJ1-1; unclear D gene. Germline assignment: CDR1 MDHEN and CDR2 SYDVKM. The CDR3 spans 14 residues. V was pared by 5 bases and J by 2 bases, with 12 bases between. The CDR3 DNA reads TGTGCCAGCAGTACCGGCCCAGGTAACACTGAAGCTTTCTTT. Translating gives CASSTGPGNTEAFF.

The chain carries TRBV28 and TRBJ2-1, with 8 bases identical to TRBD1. Germline CDR1 reads MDHEN; CDR2 reads SYDVKM. This CDR3 is built from 15 residues. CDR3 in amino acids: CGTISRGLSYNEQFF. DNA for the CDR3: TGTGGAACCATATCCAGGGGGCTTTCCTACAATGAGCAGTTCTTC. Variable domain in full (rest from reference TRBV28 and TRBJ2-1): DVKVTQSSRYLVKRTGEKVFLECVQDMDHENMFWYRQDPGLGLRLIYFSYDVKMKEKGDIPEGYSVSREKKERFSLILESASTNQTSMYLCGTISRGLSYNEQFFGPGTRLTVL.

The table lists this clone with a count of one. This sequence joins TRBV7-9 and TRBJ1-4; 8 bases agree with TRBD1. CDR1 SEHNR and CDR2 FQNEAQ come from the germline V gene (reference sequence). V shed 5 bases and J 4 bases; nucleotides not matched to a gene: 6. The CDR3 contains 15 residues. The CDR3 is CASSPGQGINEKLFF. The CDR3 region has the DNA TGTGCCAGCAGCCCCGGACAGGGAATTAATGAAAAACTGTTTTTT.

This clone was recorded once. The CDR3 DNA reads TGTGCCAGTAACTCGGGACAGGGCCGGAACACCATATATTTT. It encodes CASNSGQGRNTIYF. The chain has TRBV19 and TRBJ1-3; 9 bases are a match to TRBD1. The CDR3 consists of 14 residues. Germline values: CDR1 LNHDA, CDR2 SQIVND (reference sequence). Trimming took 7 bases from V and 7 from J; bases not matched to a gene: 8.

The chain has TRBV12-5 and TRBJ1-5; TRBD1 might be the D (5 bases). Looked up from germline, CDR1 is LGHNT and CDR2 is FRNRAP. V dropped 3 bases and J dropped 5 bases, with 5 bases sitting between them. This CDR3 is 12 amino acids long. The CDR3 DNA reads TGTGCTAGTGGTTTCAGGGATCAGCCCCAGCATTTT. This encodes CASGFRDQPQHF. Full variable domain (missing parts from reference TRBV12-5 and TRBJ1-5): DARVTQTPRHKVTEMGQEVTMRCQPILGHNTVFWYRQTMMQGLELLAYFRNRAPLDDSGMPKDRFSAEMPDATLATLKIQPSEPRDSAVYFCASGFRDQPQHFGDGTRLSIL.